This TCR beta chain came from a study of blood T cell repertoires in COVID-19. Only in-frame clones appear in the TCRdb table, and some are missing; sequencing was by immunoSEQ multiplex PCR. The profile covers some 230,000 clones, with approximately 90% appearing a single time and approximately 3.5% taken by the ten largest. Germline V gene sequence: CDR1 MDHEN, CDR2 SYDVKM. The CDR3 consists of 15 residues. V lost 5 bases to trimming and J lost 3 bases; unmatched junction nucleotides: 8. Across about two dozen US areas, participants ranged in age from roughly 18 to 95 years. The TCR originated in a woman aged 18-29 years in a cohort exposed to, infected with or recovered from COVID-19 (not recorded which). This chain links TRBV28 with TRBJ1-2, with 8 bases lining up with TRBD1. The sequenced material came from PBMCs or T cells enriched from blood (not recorded which). CDR3 amino acids: CASSIGQGEDYGYTF. The CDR3 DNA follows: TGTGCCAGCAGTATAGGACAGGGTGAAGACTATGGCTACACCTTC.